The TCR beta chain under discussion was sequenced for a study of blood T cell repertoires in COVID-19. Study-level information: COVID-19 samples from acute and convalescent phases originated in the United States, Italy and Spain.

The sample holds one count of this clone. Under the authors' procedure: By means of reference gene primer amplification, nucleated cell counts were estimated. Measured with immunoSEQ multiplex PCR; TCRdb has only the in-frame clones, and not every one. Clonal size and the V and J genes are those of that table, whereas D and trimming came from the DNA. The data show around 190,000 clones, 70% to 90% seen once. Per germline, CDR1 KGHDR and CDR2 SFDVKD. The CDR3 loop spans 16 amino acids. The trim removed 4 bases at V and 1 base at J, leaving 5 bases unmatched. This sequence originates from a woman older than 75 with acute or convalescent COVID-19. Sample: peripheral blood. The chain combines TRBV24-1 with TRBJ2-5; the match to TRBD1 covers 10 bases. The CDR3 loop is CATSDVRTGGQETQYF. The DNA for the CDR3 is TGTGCCACCAGTGACGTCCGGACAGGGGGCCAAGAGACCCAGTACTTC.